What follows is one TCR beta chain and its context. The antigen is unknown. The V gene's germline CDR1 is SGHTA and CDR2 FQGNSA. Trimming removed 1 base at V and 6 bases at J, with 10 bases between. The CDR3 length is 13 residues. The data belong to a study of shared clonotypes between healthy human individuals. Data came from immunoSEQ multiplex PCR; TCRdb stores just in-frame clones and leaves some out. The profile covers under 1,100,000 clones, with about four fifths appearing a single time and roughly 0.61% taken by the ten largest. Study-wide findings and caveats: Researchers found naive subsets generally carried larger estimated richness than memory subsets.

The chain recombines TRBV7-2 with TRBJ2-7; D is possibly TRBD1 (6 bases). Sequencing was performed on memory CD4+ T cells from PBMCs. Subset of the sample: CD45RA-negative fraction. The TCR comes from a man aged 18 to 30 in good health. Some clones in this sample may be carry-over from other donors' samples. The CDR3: CASSLERDTEQYF. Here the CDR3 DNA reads TGTGCCAGCAGCTTAGAAAGGGACACCGAGCAGTACTTC.